Detailed here is one T cell receptor (beta chain). Mismatch with germline at one junction end may stem from a read error. This sample is drawn from a study of technical replicates of blood from a handful of donors. Germline V gives CDR1 MDHEN, CDR2 SYDVKM. There are 13 residues in the CDR3. The method was immunoSEQ multiplex PCR; TCRdb's version includes in-frame clones alone and lacks a portion of them. This sample carries around 80,000 clones, 95% to 98% of them seen once, and the ten largest clones take approximately 0.2%. This TCR was sampled from a human donor in good health. What was sequenced was T cells isolated from PBMCs. The V and J genes are TRBV28 and TRBJ2-7, with D unresolved. The CDR3 loop is CATSFVGSYEQYF. The CDR3 DNA reads as TGTGCCACCAGTTTTGTCGGCTCCTACGAGCAGTACTTC.